This T cell receptor beta chain was retrieved from a study of cytomegalovirus exposure and HLA in healthy donors. Study-wide results and caveats: Donors belonging to an Asian-associated ancestry cluster reportedly showed fewer N-insertions in productive TCRs than the roughly 700-donor mean, according to what a later analysis found. Segments of the TCR beta V type were, in most cases, productive about 87% or about 30% of the time in an earlier analysis. Researchers had no immune exposure information except CMV serostatus available.

Vbeta (60) and Jbeta (13) primers were used in the PCR. Profiling relied on immunoSEQ multiplex PCR, and the TCRdb table lists in-frame clones only, not all of them. The table has approximately 170,000 clones, about 75% seen once; the top ten hold roughly 7.3%. Points on this clone: Its target is not known.

This clonotype was sampled from a male donor in good health and CMV-seropositive. Sequencing input: PBMCs.

The CDR3 here is CASSDNRADTQYF. The DNA for the CDR3 is TGTGCCAGCAGTGACAACAGGGCAGATACGCAGTATTTT. This sequence joins TRBV6-4 and TRBJ2-3; tentative D call: TRBD1 (6 bases). The CDR3 loop spans 13 amino acids. V gave up 2 bases and J gave up 4 bases, with 7 bases separating them. CDR1 MRHNA and CDR2 SNTAGT come from the germline V gene.